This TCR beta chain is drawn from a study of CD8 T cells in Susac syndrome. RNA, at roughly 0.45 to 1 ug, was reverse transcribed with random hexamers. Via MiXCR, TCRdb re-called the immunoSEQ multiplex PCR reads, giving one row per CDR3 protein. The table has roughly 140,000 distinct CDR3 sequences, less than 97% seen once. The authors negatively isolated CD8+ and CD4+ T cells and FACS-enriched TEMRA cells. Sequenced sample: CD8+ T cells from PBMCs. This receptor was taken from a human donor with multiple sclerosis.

CDR3 sequence reads: CASSQSDFGGTEAFF. Written as DNA, the CDR3 is TGCGCCAGCAGCCAATCGGACTTCGGGGGAACTGAAGCTTTCTTT. The genes are TRBV4-1 and TRBJ1-1; the D gene is possibly TRBD1 (5 bases). This CDR3 has 15 residues. Germline assignment: CDR1 MGHRA and CDR2 YSYEKL. The V and J ends lost 2 bases and 5 bases respectively, with 15 bases between them.